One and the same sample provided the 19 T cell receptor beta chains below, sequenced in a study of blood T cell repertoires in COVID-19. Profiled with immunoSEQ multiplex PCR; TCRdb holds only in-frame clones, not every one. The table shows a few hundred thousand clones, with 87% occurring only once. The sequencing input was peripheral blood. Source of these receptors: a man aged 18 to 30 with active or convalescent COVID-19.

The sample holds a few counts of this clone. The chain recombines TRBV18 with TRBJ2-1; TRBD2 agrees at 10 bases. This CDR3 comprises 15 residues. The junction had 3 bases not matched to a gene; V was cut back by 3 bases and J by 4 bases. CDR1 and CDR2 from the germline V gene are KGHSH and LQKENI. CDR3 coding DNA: TGTGCCAGCTCACCTACGACTAGCGGGTACAATGAGCAGTTCTTC. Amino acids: CASSPTTSGYNEQFF.

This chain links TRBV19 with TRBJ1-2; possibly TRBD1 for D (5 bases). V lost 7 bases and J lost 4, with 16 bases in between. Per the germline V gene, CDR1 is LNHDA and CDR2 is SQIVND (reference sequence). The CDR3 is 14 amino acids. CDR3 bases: TGTGCCAGTAACTCTCCGACAGTTATCTATGGCTACACCTTC. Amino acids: CASNSPTVIYGYTF.

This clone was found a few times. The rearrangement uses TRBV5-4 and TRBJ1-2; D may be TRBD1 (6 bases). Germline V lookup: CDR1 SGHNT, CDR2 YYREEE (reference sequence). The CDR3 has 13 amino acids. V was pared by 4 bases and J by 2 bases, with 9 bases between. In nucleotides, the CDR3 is TGTGCCAGCAGCCTGGACAGAAACTATGGCTACACCTTC. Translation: CASSLDRNYGYTF.

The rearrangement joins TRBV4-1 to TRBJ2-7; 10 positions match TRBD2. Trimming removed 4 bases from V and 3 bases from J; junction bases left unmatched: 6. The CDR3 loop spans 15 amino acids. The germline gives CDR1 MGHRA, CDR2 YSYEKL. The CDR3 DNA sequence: TGCGCCAGCAGCCCGAGCGGGGGGGTACACTACGAGCAGTACTTC. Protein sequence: CASSPSGGVHYEQYF.

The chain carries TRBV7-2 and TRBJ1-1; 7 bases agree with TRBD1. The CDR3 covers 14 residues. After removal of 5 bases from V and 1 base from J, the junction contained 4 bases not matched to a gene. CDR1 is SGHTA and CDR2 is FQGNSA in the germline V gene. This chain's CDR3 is CASSTRQGNTEAFF. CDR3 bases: TGTGCCAGCAGCACAAGACAGGGGAACACTGAAGCTTTCTTT.

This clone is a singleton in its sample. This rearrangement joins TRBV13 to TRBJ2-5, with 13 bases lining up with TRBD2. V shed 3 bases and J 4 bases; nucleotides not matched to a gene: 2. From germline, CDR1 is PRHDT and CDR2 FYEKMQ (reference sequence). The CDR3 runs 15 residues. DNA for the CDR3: TGTGCCAGCAGCTTTAGGACTAGCGGGAGAGAGACCCAGTACTTC. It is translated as CASSFRTSGRETQYF.

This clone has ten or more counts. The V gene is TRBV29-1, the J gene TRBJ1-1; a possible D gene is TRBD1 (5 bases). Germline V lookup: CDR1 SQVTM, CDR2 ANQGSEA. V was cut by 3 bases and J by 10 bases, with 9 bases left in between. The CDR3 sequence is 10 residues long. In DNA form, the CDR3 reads TGCAGCGTTGAGGGGGGTAGAGCTTTCTTT. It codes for CSVEGGRAFF.

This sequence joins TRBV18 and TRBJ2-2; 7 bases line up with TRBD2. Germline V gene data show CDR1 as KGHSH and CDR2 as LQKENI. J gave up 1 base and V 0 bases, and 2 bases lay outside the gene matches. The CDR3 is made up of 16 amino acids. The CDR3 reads CASSPPTSENTGELFF. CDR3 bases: TGTGCCAGCTCACCACCTACTAGCGAGAACACCGGGGAGCTGTTTTTT.

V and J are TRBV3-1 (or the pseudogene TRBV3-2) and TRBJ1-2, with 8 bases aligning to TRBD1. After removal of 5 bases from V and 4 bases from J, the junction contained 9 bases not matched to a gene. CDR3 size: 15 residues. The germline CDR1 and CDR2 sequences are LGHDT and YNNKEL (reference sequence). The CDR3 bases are TGTGCCAGCAGCTATCAGGGGGCGCGGGGCTATGGCTACACCTTC. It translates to CASSYQGARGYGYTF.

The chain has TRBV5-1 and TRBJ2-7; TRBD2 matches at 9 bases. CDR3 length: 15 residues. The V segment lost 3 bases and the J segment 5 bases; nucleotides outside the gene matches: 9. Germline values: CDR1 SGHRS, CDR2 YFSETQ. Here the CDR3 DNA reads TGCGCCAGCAGCTCCGGGGCGGGGGGGCCGGACGAGCAGTACTTC. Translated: CASSSGAGGPDEQYF. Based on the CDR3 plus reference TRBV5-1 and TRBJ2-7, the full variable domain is KAGVTQTPRYLIKTRGQQVTLSCSPISGHRSVSWYQQTPGQGLQFLFEYFSETQRNKGNFPGRFSGRQFSNSRSEMNVSTLELGDSALYLCASSSGAGGPDEQYFGPGTRLTVT.

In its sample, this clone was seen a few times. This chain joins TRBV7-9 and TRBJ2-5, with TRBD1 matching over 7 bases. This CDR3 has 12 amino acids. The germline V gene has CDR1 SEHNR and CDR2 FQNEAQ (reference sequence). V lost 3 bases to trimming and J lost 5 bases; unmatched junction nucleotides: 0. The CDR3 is CASSLDRETQYF. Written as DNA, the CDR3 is TGTGCCAGCAGCTTGGACAGGGAGACCCAGTACTTC.

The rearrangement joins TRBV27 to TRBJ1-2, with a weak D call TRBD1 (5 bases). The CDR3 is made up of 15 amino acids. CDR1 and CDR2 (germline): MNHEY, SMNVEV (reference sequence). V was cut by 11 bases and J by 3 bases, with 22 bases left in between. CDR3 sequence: CASRGTAFPYYGYTF. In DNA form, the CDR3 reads TGTGCCTCCCGGGGGACGGCCTTCCCGTACTATGGCTACACCTTC.

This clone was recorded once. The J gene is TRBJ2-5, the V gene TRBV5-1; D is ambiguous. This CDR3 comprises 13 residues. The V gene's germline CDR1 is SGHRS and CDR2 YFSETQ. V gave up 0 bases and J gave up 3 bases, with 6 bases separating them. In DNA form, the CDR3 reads TGCGCCAGCAGCTTGGTTGCAGAAGAGACCCAGTACTTC. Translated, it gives CASSLVAEETQYF.

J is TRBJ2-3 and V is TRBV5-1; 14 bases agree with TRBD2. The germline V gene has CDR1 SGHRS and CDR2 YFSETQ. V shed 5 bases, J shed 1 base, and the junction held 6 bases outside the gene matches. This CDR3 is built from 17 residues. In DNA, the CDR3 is TGCGCCAGCAGTTATCCGGGACTAGCGGGGGGCACAGATACGCAGTATTTT. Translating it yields CASSYPGLAGGTDTQYF.

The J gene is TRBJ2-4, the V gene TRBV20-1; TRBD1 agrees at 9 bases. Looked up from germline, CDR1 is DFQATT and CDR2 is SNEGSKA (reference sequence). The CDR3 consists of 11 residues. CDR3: CRMTGGDIQYF. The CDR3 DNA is TGCAGGATGACAGGGGGAGACATTCAGTACTTC.

As DNA, the CDR3 is TGCGCCAGCAGCTGGAATTCAGGGAACACTGAAGCTTTCTTT. Encoded protein: CASSWNSGNTEAFF. This sequence joins TRBV5-1 and TRBJ1-1; D uncertain. Germline V lookup: CDR1 SGHRS, CDR2 YFSETQ. The CDR3 runs to 14 residues. V lost 3 bases and J 1 base, leaving 10 bases between the germline ends.

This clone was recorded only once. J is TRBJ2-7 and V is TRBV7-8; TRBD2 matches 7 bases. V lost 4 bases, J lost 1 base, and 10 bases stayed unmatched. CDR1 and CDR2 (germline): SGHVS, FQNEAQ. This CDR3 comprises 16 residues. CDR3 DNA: TGTGCCAGCAGCTCTCATACCGGGACTAAATCCTACGAGCAGTACTTC. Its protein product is CASSSHTGTKSYEQYF.

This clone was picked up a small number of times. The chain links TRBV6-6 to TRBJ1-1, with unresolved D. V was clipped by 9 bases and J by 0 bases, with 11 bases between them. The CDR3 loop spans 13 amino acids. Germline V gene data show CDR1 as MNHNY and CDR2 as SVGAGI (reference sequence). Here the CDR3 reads CASTIQLNTEAFF. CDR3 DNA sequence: TGTGCCAGTACAATACAGCTGAACACTGAAGCTTTCTTT.

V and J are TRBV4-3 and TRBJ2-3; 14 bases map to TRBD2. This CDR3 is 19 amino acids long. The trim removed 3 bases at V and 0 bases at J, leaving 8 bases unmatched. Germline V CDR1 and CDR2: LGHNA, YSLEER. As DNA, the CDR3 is TGCGCCAGCAGCCAGGGACTAGCGGGGGCCGTACTTAGCACAGATACGCAGTATTTT. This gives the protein CASSQGLAGAVLSTDTQYF.